Described below is a single T cell receptor (beta chain) sequence and its context. Its recognized antigen is unknown. Base qualities are not at hand, and no much larger clone is one base apart. These data originate in a study of cytomegalovirus exposure and HLA in healthy donors (dated by TCRdb to about 2017). Regarding the study in general: In an earlier analysis of approximately 500 of the donors, less than 350 Gb of sequence data and 95 million to 130 million unique TCR beta sequences from 180 million or so T cells were reported. Besides the first cohort of roughly 700 subjects, a separate validation cohort made up of roughly 120 different subjects was used. All discovery cohort repertoires had been generated using a single sequencing platform. Around 320 gigabases of sequencing data and 80 million or so unique TCR sequences were included in an early release covering over 600 HLA-typed donors. Genome-wide SNP genotypes for about 65% of the 666 donors were used in a later genetic analysis, which treated that subset as a discovery cohort. High-throughput TCR immunosequencing, statistical association of individual TCRs with disease status, and machine learning were combined to predict cytomegalovirus infection status. HLA typing included class I and class II loci at four-digit resolution. Among the roughly 400 genotyped donors, more than 70% belonged to the genetic ancestry cluster associated with self-reported Caucasian donors. Roughly 5 DR-DQ haplotypes were handled as single units for association and clustering because linkage in the cohort was strong. To study patterns of TCR occurrence, a later analysis re-analyzed previously published TCR beta repertoires from hundreds of donors and added high-resolution HLA genotyping. To decide whether each TCR beta V gene segment behaved as functional or pseudogenic, an earlier analysis of fewer than 750 of the donors relied on high-throughput TCR beta sequencing. Rather than using new phenotypic data, the later analysis identified candidate immune exposures from TCR beta sequences and from how often those sequences occurred across donors. The study aimed to test whether signatures of past pathogen exposure could be identified by cataloging public T cell receptors. Typing coverage differed by locus: A, B, C, DRB1 and DQB1 were typed in roughly 620-630 donors, DQA1 in 522, DPA1 in some 610, and DPB1 in just under 490. On average, around 240,000 unique TCR beta nucleotide sequences were sequenced per donor among fewer than 500 genotyped donors of the cohort, with 15% to 20% of those sequences being non-productive. The study profiled the T cell repertoires of 550 to 700 subjects by immunosequencing and related them to cytomegalovirus serostatus. Alongside the repertoire data, information on donor age, sex, ethnicity and CMV serostatus was compiled.

V and J are truncated by 7 bases and 3 bases respectively, leaving an intervening sequence of 9 bases. Based on the germline V gene (reference sequence), the CDR1 and CDR2 sequences are MNHNY and SVGAGI. The CDR3 runs 12 amino acids, cysteine and phenylalanine included. Only CDR3 DNA remains: 36 bases, in frame from the first base. To prepare the library, the immunoSEQ multiplex PCR assay was applied. A mixture of 60 forward primers for TCR Vbeta segments and 13 reverse primers for TCR Jbeta segments was used in the multiplex PCR. Amplification of the CDR3 region of rearranged TCR beta genes was performed with a multiplex PCR assay on genomic DNA. On the Illumina HiSeq System, the amplified TCR beta libraries were sequenced as 87-base-pair reads. From the authors' description of their analysis: In a later analysis, roughly 80 million unique TCR beta chains were counted across the approximately 640 repertoires, and around 10 million of these chains were shared by at least two donors. Raw reads were error-corrected and collapsed into unique sequences with a nearest-neighbor algorithm that merged closely related sequences to remove PCR and sequencing errors. V, D and J gene segments were assigned by aligning CDR3 sequences to IMGT reference sequences. For a sequence to be retained, at least a six-nucleotide match to both a V gene segment and a J gene segment was required. A rearrangement was called productive if the CDR3 had no stop codons and remained in frame with V and J, and every other rearrangement was called non-productive. CDR3 was defined according to IMGT convention as the region running from the second conserved V-encoded cysteine to the conserved J-encoded phenylalanine. The earlier analysis of a few hundred of the donors excluded sequences that lacked an unambiguous match to a single V gene segment. In an earlier analysis of a few hundred of the donors, V segments were called functional above 56.7% productive rearrangements and were called segregating when the between-donor standard deviation exceeded 5%. A statistical classification framework was built to diagnose cytomegalovirus status from the catalog of TCR beta chain sequences. In a later analysis, V and J genes were assigned by comparing TCR nucleotide sequences against IMGT/GENE-DB human TR gene sequences. In a later analysis, CDR3 sequences and most-parsimonious VDJ recombination scenarios were assigned using the TCRdist pipeline. In a later analysis, every TCR beta chain was defined by the combination of its CDR3 amino acid sequence and its V-gene family, and reads without a unique V-gene family were dropped. As a way to deal with suspected cross-contamination and a sequencing artifact, a later analysis dropped 450 to 600 nucleotide sequences that were highly shared and had low generation probability. In a later analysis, a clonal expansion index was calculated for each public chain from normalized within-repertoire ranks of inferred template counts. In a later analysis, generation probabilities were computed with a VDJ recombination model fitted to out-of-frame rearrangements, and the resulting probabilities were checked against IGoR. A later analysis scored TCR-TCR, TCR-HLA and TCR-CMV co-occurrence with hypergeometric tests, applying a repertoire-size bias correction to TCR pairs. A later analysis estimated false discovery rates by permuting HLA or CMV assignments 20 times. In a later analysis, co-occurring TCRs were grouped using DBSCAN, and TCRdist sequence similarity was added for clustering within HLA-allele-positive subsets. Repertoires with fewer than 30,000 or more than 120,000 public chains were left out of co-occurrence clustering, as were about five repertoires with anomalous nucleotide sharing. Not all clones reach the TCRdb copy of this immuneACCESS table, which keeps in-frame sequences only. Checked studies attribute under half of the gap to unresolved V genes and leave the rest unexplained. V and J calls and clone size come straight from that table; D and trimming were deduced from the DNA. The sample table holds roughly 150,000 clones, of which around 80% were seen once. The ten largest account for 1.2% of the sample.

What the authors observed across the whole study: A later analysis found that TCR association rates varied across HLA loci, with DRB1 alleles showing the most associated TCRs and HLA-C alleles the fewest. In both the original and validation cohorts, the classifier was reported to diagnose cytomegalovirus status with high specificity and sensitivity. Broadly in line with IMGT annotations, most TCR beta V segments showed up in productive rearrangements about 90% or about 30% of the time in an earlier analysis of around 600 of the donors. A later genetic analysis reported fewer N-insertions in productive TCRs among donors in an Asian-associated ancestry cluster than the approximately 700-donor mean. Because some donors lacked HLA typing at each locus, the association tests relied only on the typed subset. This cohort had only TCR beta chains sequenced, and the lack of alpha or paired-chain data limited which features could be detected. Three of the identified cytomegalovirus-associated TCR beta chains were confirmed in vitro to be specific for cytomegalovirus antigens. In the study, approximately 160 TCR beta chains were listed as associated with cytomegalovirus. The sequencing pipeline was judged likely to have produced a cluster of highly shared sequence variants as a technical artifact. At a false discovery rate of 0.05, a later analysis linked 16,951 TCR beta sequences to specific HLA alleles. A later analysis found that most CMV-associated TCR beta chains appeared HLA-restricted, with HLA associations seemingly driven largely by CMV exposure. Sequencing depth was assumed to be roughly uniform across donors in the presence/absence analyses, though that assumption may not hold. When HLA alleles, especially DR and DQ, strongly co-occurred, TCR associations were difficult to assign to individual alleles. Because the 87-base-pair reads could not distinguish some IMGT-functional V segments, including TRBV6-2 and TRBV6-3, those segments were excluded. According to the authors, the approach could potentially be generalized to other disease states and immunological phenotypes. The only immune exposure information available for the cohort was CMV serostatus. An association between a missense DCLRE1C variant and V-gene and J-gene trimming of TCR beta chains was found in a later genetic analysis and replicated in an independent cohort. Compared with equally common non-associated chains, HLA-associated TCR beta chains in a later analysis were more clonally expanded and had lower generation probabilities. Most TCR sequences were seen in very few donors, while some public TCRs were found in many individuals. Because counts were too low, some 17 rarely observed V segments, including chromosome 9 orphons, were excluded from the earlier analysis of roughly 580 of the donors. Several of the top co-occurrence clusters appeared to be linked to parvovirus B19, influenza, CMV and Epstein-Barr virus, according to a later analysis. Correlated functional status among segregating V segments might be attributable to linkage disequilibrium, but an unknown experimental factor could not be ruled out. A further reported finding was that TCR beta sequences accurately predicted the HLA-A and HLA-B alleles for most subjects in the first cohort.

The cohort consisted of hundreds of healthy bone marrow donors. All cohort members were sampled while nominally healthy, although unrecorded immune exposures were likely present. The donor tested CMV seronegative and was one of the 352 seronegative cohort members. Every donor gave a peripheral blood sample, and the peripheral blood mononuclear cells from that sample were used for TCR beta sequencing. Genomic DNA was extracted from the blood cell samples with the Qiagen DNeasy Blood Extraction Kit. This receptor chain uses TRBV6-6 and TRBJ1-2; a weak D assignment points to TRBD1 (5 bases agree). The TCR originated in a boy between 2 and 15 years old in good health and CMV-seronegative. Sequences were obtained from PBMCs. Here is the DNA: TGTGCCAGCAAAACAGGCGACTATGGCTACACCTTC. Translation gives CASKTGDYGYTF.